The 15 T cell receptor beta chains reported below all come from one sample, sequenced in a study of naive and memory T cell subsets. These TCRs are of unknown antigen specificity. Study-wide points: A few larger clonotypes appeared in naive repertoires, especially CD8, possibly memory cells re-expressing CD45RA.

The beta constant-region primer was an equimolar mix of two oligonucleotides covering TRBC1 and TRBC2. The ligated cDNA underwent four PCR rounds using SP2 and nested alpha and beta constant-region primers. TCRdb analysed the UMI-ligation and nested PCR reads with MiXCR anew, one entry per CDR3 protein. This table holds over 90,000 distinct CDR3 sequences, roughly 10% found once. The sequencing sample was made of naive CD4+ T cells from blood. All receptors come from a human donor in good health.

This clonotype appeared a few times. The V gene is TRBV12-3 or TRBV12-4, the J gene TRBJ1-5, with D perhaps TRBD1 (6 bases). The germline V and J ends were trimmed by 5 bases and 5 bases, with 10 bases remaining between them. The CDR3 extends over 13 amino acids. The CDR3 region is CASSVRGHQPQHF. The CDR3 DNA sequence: TGTGCCAGCAGTGTCAGGGGTCATCAGCCCCAGCATTTT.

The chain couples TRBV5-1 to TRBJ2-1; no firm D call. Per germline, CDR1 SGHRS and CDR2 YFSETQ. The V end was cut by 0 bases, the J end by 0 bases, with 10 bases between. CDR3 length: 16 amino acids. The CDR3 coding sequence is TGCGCCAGCAGCTTGGTTCGCCAGCGCTCCTACAATGAGCAGTTCTTC. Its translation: CASSLVRQRSYNEQFF.

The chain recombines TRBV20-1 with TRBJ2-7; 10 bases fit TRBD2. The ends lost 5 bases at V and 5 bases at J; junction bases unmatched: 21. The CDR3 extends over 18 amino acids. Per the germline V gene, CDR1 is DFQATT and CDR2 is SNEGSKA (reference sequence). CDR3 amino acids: CSASSWGGSGRFWNEQYF. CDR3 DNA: TGCAGTGCTTCCTCATGGGGGGGTAGCGGGAGGTTCTGGAACGAGCAGTACTTC.

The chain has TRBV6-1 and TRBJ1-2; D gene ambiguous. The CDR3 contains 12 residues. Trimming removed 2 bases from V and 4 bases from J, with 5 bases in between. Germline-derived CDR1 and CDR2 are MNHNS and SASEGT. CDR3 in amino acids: CASSETSYGYTF. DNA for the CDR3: TGTGCCAGCAGTGAAACATCCTATGGCTACACCTTC.

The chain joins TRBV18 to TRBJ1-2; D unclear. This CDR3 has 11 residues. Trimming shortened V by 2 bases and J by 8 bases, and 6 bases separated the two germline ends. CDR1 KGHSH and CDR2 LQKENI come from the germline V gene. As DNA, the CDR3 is TGTGCCAGCTCACCAGGGGTCGGCTACACCTTC. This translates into CASSPGVGYTF.

DNA of the CDR3: TGTGCCACCTTGTCACGGGGGGAAGGGTACTACGAGCAGTACTTC. Residues: CATLSRGEGYYEQYF. The chain recombines TRBV28 with TRBJ2-7; 7 bases map to TRBD2. Germline V CDR1 and CDR2: MDHEN, SYDVKM. The CDR3 consists of 15 residues. Losses at the gene ends were 10 bases for V and 3 bases for J; bases not matched to a gene: 15.

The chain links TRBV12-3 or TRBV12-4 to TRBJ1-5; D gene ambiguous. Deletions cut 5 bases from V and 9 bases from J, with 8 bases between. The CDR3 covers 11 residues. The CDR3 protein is CASSGRGPQHF. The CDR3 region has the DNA TGTGCCAGCAGTGGTCGCGGGCCCCAGCATTTT.

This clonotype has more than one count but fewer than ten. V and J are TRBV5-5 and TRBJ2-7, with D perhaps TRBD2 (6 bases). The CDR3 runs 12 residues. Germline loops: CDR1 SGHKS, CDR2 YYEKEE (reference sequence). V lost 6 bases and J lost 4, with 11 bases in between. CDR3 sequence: CASTRAGYEQYF. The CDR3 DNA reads TGTGCCAGCACCCGGGCGGGGTACGAGCAGTACTTC.

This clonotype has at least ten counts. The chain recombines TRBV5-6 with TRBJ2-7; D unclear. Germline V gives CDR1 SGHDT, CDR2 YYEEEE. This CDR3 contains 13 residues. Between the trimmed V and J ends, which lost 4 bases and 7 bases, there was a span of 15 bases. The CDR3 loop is CASSLDLSREQYF. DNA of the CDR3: TGTGCCAGCAGCCTCGATCTTTCGCGTGAGCAGTACTTC.

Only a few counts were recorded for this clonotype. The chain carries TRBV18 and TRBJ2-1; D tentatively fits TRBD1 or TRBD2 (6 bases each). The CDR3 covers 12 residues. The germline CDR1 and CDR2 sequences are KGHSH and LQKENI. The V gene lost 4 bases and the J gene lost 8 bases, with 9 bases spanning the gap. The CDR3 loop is CASSQGGDEQFF. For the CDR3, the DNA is TGTGCCAGCTCACAGGGGGGCGATGAGCAGTTCTTC.

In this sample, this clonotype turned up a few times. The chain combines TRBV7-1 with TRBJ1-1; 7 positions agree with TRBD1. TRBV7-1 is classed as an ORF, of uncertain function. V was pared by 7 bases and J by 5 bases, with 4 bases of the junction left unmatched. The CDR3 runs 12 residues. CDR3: CASTADRTEAFF. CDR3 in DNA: TGTGCCAGCACCGCGGACAGGACTGAAGCTTTCTTT.

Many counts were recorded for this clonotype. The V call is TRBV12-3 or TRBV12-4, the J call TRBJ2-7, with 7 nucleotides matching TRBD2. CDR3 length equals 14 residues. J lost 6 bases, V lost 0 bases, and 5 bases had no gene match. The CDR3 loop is CASSLAGGSREQYF. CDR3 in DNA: TGTGCCAGCAGTTTAGCGGGAGGGTCCCGCGAGCAGTACTTC.

The CDR3 bases are TGTGCCAGCAGAGCGGGAATCTACAATGAGCAGTTCTTC. Protein: CASRAGIYNEQFF. The rearrangement uses TRBV2 and TRBJ2-1, with 7 bases that match TRBD2. This CDR3 is built from 13 residues. V lost 6 bases to trimming and J lost 3 bases; unmatched junction nucleotides: 2. The germline V gene has CDR1 SNHLY and CDR2 FYNNEI.

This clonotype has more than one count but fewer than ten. CDR3 in amino acids: CASSYSRAGANVLTF. In DNA form, the CDR3 reads TGTGCCAGCAGCTACTCCAGGGCTGGGGCCAACGTCCTGACTTTC. The chain combines TRBV5-5 with TRBJ2-6; TRBD1 might be the D (5 bases). This CDR3 spans 15 amino acids. V was trimmed by 3 bases and J by 2 bases, leaving 9 bases between them. The germline CDR1 and CDR2 sequences are SGHKS and YYEKEE (reference sequence).

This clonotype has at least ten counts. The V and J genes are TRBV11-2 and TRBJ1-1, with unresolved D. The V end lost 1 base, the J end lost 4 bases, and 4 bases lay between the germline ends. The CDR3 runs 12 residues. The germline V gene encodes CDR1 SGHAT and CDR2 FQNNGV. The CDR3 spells CASSLVTTEAFF. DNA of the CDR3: TGTGCCAGCAGCTTAGTTACCACTGAAGCTTTCTTT.